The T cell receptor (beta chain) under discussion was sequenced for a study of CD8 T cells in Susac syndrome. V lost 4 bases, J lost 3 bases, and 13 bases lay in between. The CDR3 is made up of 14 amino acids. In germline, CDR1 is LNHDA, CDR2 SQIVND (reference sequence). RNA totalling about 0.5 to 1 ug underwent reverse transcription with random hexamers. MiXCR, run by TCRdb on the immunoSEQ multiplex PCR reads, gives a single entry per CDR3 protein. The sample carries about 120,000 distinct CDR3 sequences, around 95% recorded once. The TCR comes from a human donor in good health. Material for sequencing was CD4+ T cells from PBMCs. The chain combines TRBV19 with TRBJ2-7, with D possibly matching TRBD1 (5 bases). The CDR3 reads CASSRAGLNYEQYF. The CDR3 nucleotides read TGTGCCAGTAGTAGGGCAGGGCTTAACTACGAGCAGTACTTC.